The sequence of this T cell receptor beta chain was determined in a study of PD-1 blockade in classical Hodgkin lymphoma. All the patients suffered relapse after autologous stem cell transplantation, and brentuximab vedotin exposure differed. Generated by immunoSEQ multiplex PCR, the TCRdb table keeps only in-frame clones and is missing some. The sample yields some 30,000 clones, around 67% seen once. This clone is a singleton in its sample. The antigen is unknown. The length of the CDR3 is 14 residues. V gave up 6 bases and J gave up 2 bases, with 13 bases separating them. Germline V lookup: CDR1 MNHEY, CDR2 SVGAGI. General observations from the study: In newly diagnosed patients, baseline TCR diversity was reportedly below that of healthy donors. Similar baseline diversity was found in complete responders and newly diagnosed patients. There was a significant rise in CD4+ TCR diversity by C4D1, with no such rise for CD8+. Later analyses included only patients treated at least 1 year post-ASCT.

The source was peripheral blood mononuclear cells (PBMCs), collected before the second cycle of nivolumab. V usage is TRBV6-5 and J usage is TRBJ1-1; D might be TRBD1 (5 bases). This sequence originates from a human donor with classical Hodgkin lymphoma. As DNA, the CDR3 is TGTGCCAGCAGCTCCGTTGGGGGAAACACTGAAGCTTTCTTT. Its protein is CASSSVGGNTEAFF.